This record looks at one T cell receptor (beta chain) sequence and its context. This CDR3 has 14 amino acids. Trimming at V came to 5 bases and at J to 15 bases, leaving 11 bases not matched to a gene. Germline loops: CDR1 LGHDT, CDR2 YNNKEL (reference sequence). Libraries were prepared by immunoSEQ multiplex PCR; TCRdb keeps only in-frame clonotypes and omits some of them. Found here are almost 250,000 clones, approximately 85% of them singletons; the top ten hold about 8.2%. These data belong to a study of blood T cell repertoires in COVID-19. The clonotype originates from a woman between 50 and 59 years old with acute COVID-19. V usage is TRBV3-1 (or the pseudogene TRBV3-2) and J usage is TRBJ2-1, with 12 bases fitting TRBD2. Sequenced: PBMCs or T cells enriched from blood (not recorded which). Here the CDR3 DNA reads TGTGCCAGCAGCGATGGACTAGCGGGGTTCACTACGTTCTTC. Its protein product is CASSDGLAGFTTFF.